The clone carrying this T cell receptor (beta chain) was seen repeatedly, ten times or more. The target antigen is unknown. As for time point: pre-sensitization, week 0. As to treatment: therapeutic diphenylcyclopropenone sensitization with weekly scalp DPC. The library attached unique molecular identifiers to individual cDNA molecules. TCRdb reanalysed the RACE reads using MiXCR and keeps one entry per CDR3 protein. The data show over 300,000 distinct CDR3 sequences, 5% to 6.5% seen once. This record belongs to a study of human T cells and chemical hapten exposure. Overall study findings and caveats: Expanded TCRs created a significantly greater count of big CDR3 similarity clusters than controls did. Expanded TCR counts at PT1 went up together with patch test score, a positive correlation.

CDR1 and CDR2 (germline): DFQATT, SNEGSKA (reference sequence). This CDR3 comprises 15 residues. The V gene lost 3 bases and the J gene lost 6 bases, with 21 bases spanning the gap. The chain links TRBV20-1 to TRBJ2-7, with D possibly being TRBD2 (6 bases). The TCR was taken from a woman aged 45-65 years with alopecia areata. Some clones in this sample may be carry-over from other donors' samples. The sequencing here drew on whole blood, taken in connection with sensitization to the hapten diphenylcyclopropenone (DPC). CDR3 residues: CSARSPSGALGEQYF. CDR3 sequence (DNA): TGCAGTGCTAGGTCTCCTTCGGGAGCTCTAGGCGAGCAGTACTTC.